Below, 22 T cell receptor beta chains from the same sample are listed, as sequenced in a study of tumor and adjacent non-tumor tissue in lung cancer. The library came from three nested PCR rounds adapted from ARM-PCR protocols. A single record per CDR3 protein comes from TCRdb applying MiXCR to the multiplex PCR reads. The sample lists around 99,000 distinct CDR3 sequences; roughly two thirds were seen once. No cell sorting was done before RNA was extracted from the tissue. More than 3 cm separated this lung sample from the edge of the tumor. The specimen was distant non-tumor lung tissue. The receptors derive from a man aged 55 to 70 with non-small cell lung cancer.

This clonotype has a handful of counts. This sequence joins TRBV13 and TRBJ2-5, with TRBD2 matching 10 bases. V was clipped by 5 bases and J by 4 bases; unmatched bases: 10. The length of the CDR3 is 16 residues. Germline loops: CDR1 PRHDT, CDR2 FYEKMQ (reference sequence). Here the CDR3 reads CASSPYQRGGLETQYF. The CDR3 DNA follows: TGTGCCAGCAGCCCCTACCAGCGGGGGGGCTTAGAGACCCAGTACTTC. Full variable domain (outside the CDR3, taken from reference TRBV13 and TRBJ2-5): AAGVIQSPRHLIKEKRETATLKCYPIPRHDTVYWYQQGPGQDPQFLISFYEKMQSDKGSIPDRFSAQQFSDYHSELNMSSLELGDSALYFCASSPYQRGGLETQYFGPGTRLLVL.

A word on this clonotype: The CDR3 carries no conserved terminal phenylalanine or tryptophan, so it likely arises from a read error. The V gene is TRBV6-6, the J gene TRBJ1-5; tentatively, D is TRBD1 (6 bases). The CDR3 extends over 18 amino acids. V gave up 0 bases and J gave up 3 bases, with 18 bases separating them. The V gene's germline CDR1 is MNHNY and CDR2 SVGAGI (reference sequence). CDR3 DNA sequence: TGTGCCAGCAGTTACTCGCCACCATTGACAGGACCCAATCAGCCCCAGCATTAT. Translation: CASSYSPPLTGPNQPQHY.

The V gene is TRBV24-1, the J gene TRBJ2-3; D tentatively reads TRBD1 or TRBD2 (6 bases each). Germline CDR1 KGHDR, CDR2 SFDVKD. V lost 2 bases and J 4 bases, leaving 21 bases between the germline ends. This CDR3 contains 18 residues. The CDR3 sequence is CATSDSRSGDTKADTQYF. In nucleotides, the CDR3 is TGTGCCACCAGTGATTCTCGCTCGGGGGACACAAAGGCAGATACGCAGTATTTT.

The table lists this clonotype with a count of one. This chain uses TRBV11-2 with TRBJ2-6; D gene uncertain. The V end was cut by 3 bases, the J end by 2 bases, with 5 bases between. The CDR3 runs 14 residues. Per germline, CDR1 SGHAT and CDR2 FQNNGV. CDR3 in amino acids: CASSLIPGANVLTF. CDR3 coding DNA: TGTGCCAGCAGCTTGATACCTGGGGCCAACGTCCTGACTTTC.

This clonotype came up many times. CDR3 region: CASSLSGNIGNTIYF. Here the CDR3 DNA reads TGTGCCAGCAGCTTGTCCGGGAATATTGGAAACACCATATATTTT. The rearrangement joins TRBV5-4 to TRBJ1-3; D remains unclear. This CDR3 has 15 residues. Germline assignment: CDR1 SGHNT and CDR2 YYREEE (reference sequence). V shed 1 base and J shed 3 bases, with 11 bases lying between them. The full variable domain, rest sourced from reference TRBV5-4 and TRBJ1-3, is ETGVTQSPTHLIKTRGQQVTLRCSSQSGHNTVSWYQQALGQGPQFIFQYYREEENGRGNFPPRFSGLQFPNYSSELNVNALELDDSALYLCASSLSGNIGNTIYFGEGSWLTVV.

The V gene is TRBV7-2, the J gene TRBJ1-5; no clear D. With 6 bases removed from V and 1 base from J, the gap between germline ends came to 7 bases. There are 13 residues in the CDR3. Germline CDR1 SGHTA, CDR2 FQGNSA. CDR3 sequence: CASSYGSNQPQHF. In nucleotides, the CDR3 is TGTGCCAGCAGTTACGGGAGCAATCAGCCCCAGCATTTT.

This clonotype was seen more than once but under ten times. The CDR3 coding sequence is TGTGCCAGCAGCCGGGGGGAACTTGGGAATCAGCCCCAGCATTTT. Translating gives CASSRGELGNQPQHF. The chain is built from TRBV2 and TRBJ1-5; a weak D match, TRBD1 (5 bases). The CDR3 extends over 15 amino acids. Germline V CDR1 and CDR2: SNHLY, FYNNEI. Trimming pared 6 bases from V and 4 bases from J, leaving 16 bases between.

This clonotype is judged medium-sized. The chain combines TRBV11-2 with TRBJ2-1; 7 nucleotides agree with TRBD2. CDR3 length: 14 residues. From germline, CDR1 is SGHAT and CDR2 FQNNGV. J was trimmed by 10 bases and V by 8 bases; bases with no gene match: 14. The CDR3 DNA follows: TGTGCCAGCGGGAAGGCGGGAGCGGTAGGGGAGCAGTTCTTC. Protein sequence: CASGKAGAVGEQFF.

As to this clonotype: At one of its ends the junction is not consistent with the germline gene, which may arise from a read error. The V call is TRBV12-3 or TRBV12-4, the J call TRBJ2-1; the match to TRBD2 covers 7 bases. This CDR3 is 19 amino acids long. The DNA of the CDR3 is TGTGCCAGCAGTGCCGCCCGTGGACTAGTGGGACCTTCCTACAATGAGCACTTCTTC. Protein sequence: CASSAARGLVGPSYNEHFF.

This clonotype has more than one count but fewer than ten. A read error is possible here, since a much larger clone lies one base away. The V and J genes are TRBV6-5 and TRBJ1-2, with 8 bases lining up with TRBD1. Trimming cost V 11 bases and J 1 base; bases outside gene matches: 9. The germline V gene encodes CDR1 MNHEY and CDR2 SVGAGI. CDR3 size: 14 residues. CDR3 DNA: TGTGCCGGTGCCAGGGGGCGCAATAACTATGGCTACACCTTC. This sequence encodes CAGARGRNNYGYTF.

The V gene is TRBV10-3, the J gene TRBJ2-3; unclear D gene. Near its end, the DNA agrees better with TRBJ1-5, so the J call may be wrong. This CDR3 comprises 15 residues. The V gene's germline CDR1 is ENHRY and CDR2 SYGVKD. CDR3 protein: CAIRETPGATDTQHF. The CDR3 coding sequence is TGTGCCATCAGGGAGACCCCAGGCGCCACAGATACGCAGCATTTT.

The chain couples TRBV20-1 to TRBJ2-3, with TRBD2 matching 9 bases. Germline V gene data show CDR1 as DFQATT and CDR2 as SNEGSKA (reference sequence). CDR3 length: 16 amino acids. V lost 0 bases and J lost 3; bases outside the gene matches: 7. CDR3 nucleotide sequence: TGCAGTGCTAGAGATGGTAGCGGGAGAAGGACAGATACGCAGTATTTT. Translation: CSARDGSGRRTDTQYF.

As to this clonotype: The junction and the germline gene differ at one end; a read error may be behind it. The CDR3 region is CPSSDDSLRMQFF. Here the CDR3 DNA reads TGTCCCAGTAGTGACGACAGTCTAAGGATGCAGTTTTTT. The chain is built from TRBV6-1 and TRBJ1-4, with D possibly TRBD1 on 5 matching bases. The length of the CDR3 is 13 residues. Germline CDR1 is MNHNS and CDR2 is SASEGT.

This clonotype was counted only a few times. Relative to the germline gene, one junction end is altered; a read error may explain this. The J gene is TRBJ2-6, the V gene TRBV30, with 7 bases fitting TRBD2. This CDR3 spans 15 amino acids. Germline-derived CDR1 and CDR2 are GTSNPN and SVGIG (reference sequence). CDR3 protein: CAWILGGSGAYVLTF. The CDR3 DNA reads TGTGCCTGGATTCTCGGGGGGTCCGGGGCCTACGTCCTGACTTTC.

This rearrangement joins TRBV6-2 or TRBV6-3 to TRBJ2-3, with D possibly being TRBD2 (5 bases). The germline V gene has CDR1 MNHEY and CDR2 SVGEGT. The length of the CDR3 is 13 residues. Trimming stripped 10 bases from V and 4 bases from J, with 15 bases between. The CDR3 here is CAILTSGADTQYF. The CDR3 region has the DNA TGTGCCATCCTCACCAGCGGAGCAGATACGCAGTATTTT.

CDR3 sequence reads: CASNQGGMDRLPFYEQYF. The CDR3 region has the DNA TGTGCCAGTAACCAAGGCGGCATGGACAGGCTACCATTTTACGAGCAGTACTTC. The chain carries TRBV7-9 and TRBJ2-7; 7 bases are a match to TRBD1. Trimming cost V 9 bases and J 4 bases; bases outside gene matches: 24. The CDR3 has 18 amino acids. CDR1 SEHNR and CDR2 FQNEAQ come from the germline V gene (reference sequence). Together with reference TRBV7-9 and TRBJ2-7, the CDR3 gives the full variable domain: DTGVSQNPRHKITKRGQNVTFRCDPISEHNRLYWYRQTLGQGPEFLTYFQNEAQLEKSRLLSDRFSAERPKGSFSTLEIQRTEQGDSAMYLCASNQGGMDRLPFYEQYFGPGTRLTVT.

This clonotype was detected once. The CDR3 does not end in the conserved phenylalanine or tryptophan, so this is likely a read error. The CDR3 loop reads CASSFFMTSKSYEQYL. In DNA, the CDR3 is TGTGCCAGCAGTTTCTTTATGACTAGTAAATCCTACGAGCAGTACTTA. This chain uses TRBV12-3 or TRBV12-4 with TRBJ2-7, with a tentative D call TRBD2 (6 bases). Trimming pared 3 bases from V and 1 base from J, leaving 16 bases between. This CDR3 has 16 residues.

Points on this clonotype: In this CDR3 the conserved last residue, phenylalanine or tryptophan, is missing, so a read error is likely. The chain carries TRBV4-1 and TRBJ1-1; no clear D gene. Germline loops: CDR1 MGHRA, CDR2 YSYEKL. V was trimmed by 9 bases and J by 2 bases, leaving 13 bases between them. The CDR3 has 13 amino acids. CDR3 in DNA: TGCGCCAGTAGTGGGCCAGACAACACTGAAGCTTTCTTA. Translating it yields CASSGPDNTEAFL.

This clonotype was seen many times. This chain uses TRBV20-1 with TRBJ1-1; 9 bases agree with TRBD1. Trimming at V came to 3 bases and at J to 3 bases, leaving 2 bases not matched to a gene. This CDR3 has 13 amino acids. The germline V gene encodes CDR1 DFQATT and CDR2 SNEGSKA (reference sequence). This CDR3 reads CSARGQGDTEAFF. The CDR3 DNA follows: TGCAGTGCTAGGGGACAGGGAGACACTGAAGCTTTCTTT.

Remarks on this clonotype: A much larger clone differs by one base, so this may be a read error. The chain is built from TRBV11-2 and TRBJ2-6, with TRBD1 as a possible D gene (6 bases). The CDR3 runs to 15 residues. In germline, CDR1 is SGHAT, CDR2 FQNNGV. CDR3: CASSSQGSGTNVLTF. CDR3 in DNA: TGTGCCAGCAGCTCACAGGGCTCTGGGACCAACGTCCTGACTTTC.

This clonotype was counted ten times or more. The DNA for the CDR3 is TGTGCCAGCAGCCAGGTCCCACAGGGTGGTAATTCACCCCTCCACTTT. This sequence encodes CASSQVPQGGNSPLHF. The chain combines TRBV4-2 with TRBJ1-6, with D tentatively TRBD1 (6 bases). The CDR3 contains 16 residues. The V and J ends lost 3 bases and 6 bases respectively, with 15 bases between them. Germline loops: CDR1 LGHNA, CDR2 YNFKEQ.

Of note for this clonotype: Germline and junction disagree at one end, which may indicate a read error. CDR3 in amino acids: CASSLVAYTVTQYF. The DNA for the CDR3 is TGTGCCAGCAGCTTAGTCGCCTACACAGTTACGCAATATTTT. The chain uses TRBV11-3 and TRBJ2-3; D is uncertain. This CDR3 comprises 14 residues. CDR1 SGHNT and CDR2 YENEEA come from the germline V gene.